The clone carrying this TCR beta chain has a handful of counts. A second 7 to 11 cycle PCR used barcoded and J-beta primers. Each CDR3 protein gets one entry after TCRdb re-called the 5' RACE reads with MiXCR. The data contain 850,000 or so distinct CDR3 sequences, about 28% of them singletons. This sample is drawn from a study of blood T cells in healthy people across ages. The CDR3 totals 15 residues. From germline, CDR1 is MNHNS and CDR2 SASEGT. Trimming shortened V by 3 bases and J by 5 bases, and 13 bases separated the two germline ends. PBMCs numbering at least 7 million were isolated per sample.

Source material: blood. This receptor was obtained from a woman at least 80 years old in good health. The rearrangement joins TRBV6-1 to TRBJ1-4; a weak D match, TRBD1 (5 bases). The CDR3 bases are TGTGCCAGCAGTGACCTTATGGGGGAAAATGAAAAACTGTTTTTT. Its translation: CASSDLMGENEKLFF.